This T cell receptor beta chain is from a study of T cell changes during pregnancy in multiple sclerosis. Libraries were prepared by immunoSEQ multiplex PCR; TCRdb keeps only in-frame clonotypes and omits some of them. The sample holds about 68,000 clones, about 90% seen once. In its sample, this clone was seen once. Deletions cut 4 bases from V and 0 bases from J, with 4 bases between. The CDR3 loop spans 13 amino acids. The germline gives CDR1 LNHDA, CDR2 SQIVND (reference sequence). The V and J genes are TRBV19 and TRBJ1-5, with unresolved D. The material was peripheral blood, obtained in the second trimester of pregnancy. This receptor was taken from a female donor with multiple sclerosis, enrolled in a pregnancy study. DNA of the CDR3: TGTGCCAGTAGTAAGCATAGCAATCAGCCCCAGCATTTT. Its translation: CASSKHSNQPQHF.